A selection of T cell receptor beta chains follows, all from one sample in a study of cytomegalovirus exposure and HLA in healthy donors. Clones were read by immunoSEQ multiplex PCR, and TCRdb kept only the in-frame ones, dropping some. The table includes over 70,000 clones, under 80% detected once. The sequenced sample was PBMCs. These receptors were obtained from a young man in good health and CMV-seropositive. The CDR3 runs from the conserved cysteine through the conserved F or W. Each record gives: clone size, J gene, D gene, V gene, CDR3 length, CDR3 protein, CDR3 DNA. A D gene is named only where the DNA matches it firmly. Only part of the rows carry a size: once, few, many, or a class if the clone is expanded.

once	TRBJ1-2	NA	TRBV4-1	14	CASSDRSPNYGYTF	TGCGCCAGCAGCGACAGATCCCCTAACTATGGCTACACCTTC
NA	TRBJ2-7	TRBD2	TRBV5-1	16	CASSKTTGTSGYEQYF	TGCGCCAGCAGTAAGACTACCGGGACTAGCGGCTACGAGCAGTACTTC
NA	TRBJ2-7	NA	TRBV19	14	CASSSTGRKYEQYF	TGTGCCAGTAGTTCCACGGGAAGAAAGTACGAGCAGTACTTC
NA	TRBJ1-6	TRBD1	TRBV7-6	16	CASSQRGAGGNSPLHF	TGTGCCAGCAGCCAGCGAGGGGCAGGGGGTAATTCACCCCTCCACTTT
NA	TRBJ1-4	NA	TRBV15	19	CATSRDLNSFLSTNEKLFF	TGTGCCACCAGCAGAGATTTGAACAGTTTTCTTTCAACTAATGAAAAACTGTTTTTT
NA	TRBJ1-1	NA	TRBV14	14	CASSRRALNTEAFF	TGTGCCAGCAGCCGCAGGGCTTTGAACACTGAAGCTTTCTTT
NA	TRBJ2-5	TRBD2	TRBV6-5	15	CASSSSGRREETQYF	TGTGCCAGCAGCTCCAGCGGGAGGAGGGAAGAGACCCAGTACTTC
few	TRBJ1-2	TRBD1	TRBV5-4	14	CASSSTGGRCGYPF	TGTGCCAGCAGCTCAACAGGGGGCCGGTGTGGCTACCCCTTC
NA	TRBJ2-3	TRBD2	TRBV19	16	CASSIAVAGRVDTQYF	TGTGCCAGTAGTATCGCGGTAGCGGGTAGGGTAGATACGCAGTATTTT
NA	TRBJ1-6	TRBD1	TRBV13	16	CASSLNRGSYNSPLHF	TGTGCCAGCAGCTTAAACAGGGGTTCCTATAATTCACCCCTCCACTTT
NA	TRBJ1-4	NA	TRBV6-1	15	CASRTMAATNEKLFF	TGTGCCAGCAGAACTATGGCTGCAACTAATGAAAAACTGTTTTTT
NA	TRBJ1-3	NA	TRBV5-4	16	CASSGREGALGNTIYF	TGTGCCAGCAGCGGACGAGAGGGAGCGCTTGGAAACACCATATATTTT
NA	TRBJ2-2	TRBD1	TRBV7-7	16	CASSLERQGASGELFF	TGTGCTAGCAGCTTAGAACGGCAGGGGGCAAGCGGGGAGCTGTTTTTT
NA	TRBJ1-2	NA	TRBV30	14	CAWSATGSALSYTF	TGTGCCTGGAGTGCCACAGGGTCGGCTCTGAGCTACACCTTC
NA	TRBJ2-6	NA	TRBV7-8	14	CASSLRAGANVLTF	TGTGCCAGCAGCTTGAGGGCTGGGGCCAACGTCCTGACTTTC
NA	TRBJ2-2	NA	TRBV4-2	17	CASSQDKGLRNTGELFF	TGTGCCAGCAGCCAAGATAAAGGACTACGGAACACCGGGGAGCTGTTTTTT
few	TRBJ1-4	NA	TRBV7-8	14	CASSPLGAGEKLFF	TGTGCCAGCAGCCCGCTGGGCGCGGGTGAAAAACTGTTTTTT
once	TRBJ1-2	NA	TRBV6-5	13	CASSYSGGVGYTF	TGTGCCAGCAGTTACTCGGGGGGAGTGGGCTACACCTTC
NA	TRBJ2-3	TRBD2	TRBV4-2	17	CASSLLGLAGSTDTQYF	TGTGCCAGCAGCCTACTAGGACTAGCGGGGAGTACAGATACGCAGTATTTT
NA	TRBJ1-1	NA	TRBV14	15	CASSRRGWENTEAFF	TGTGCCAGCAGCCGGAGGGGTTGGGAGAACACTGAAGCTTTCTTT
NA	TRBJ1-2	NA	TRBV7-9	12	CASVIRGYGYTF	TGTGCCAGCGTTATCCGCGGATATGGCTACACCTTC
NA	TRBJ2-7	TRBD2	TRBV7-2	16	CASSGPGTSSTHEQYF	TGTGCCAGCAGCGGACCCGGGACTAGCAGTACCCACGAGCAGTACTTC
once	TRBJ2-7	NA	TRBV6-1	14	CASSEAIGGLEQYF	TGTGCCAGCAGTGAAGCGATCGGAGGGCTCGAGCAGTACTTC
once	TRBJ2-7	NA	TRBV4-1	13	CASSPGKHYEQYF	TGCGCCAGCAGCCCAGGGAAACACTACGAGCAGTACTTC
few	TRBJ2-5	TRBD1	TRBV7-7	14	CASSPRDREETQYF	TGTGCCAGCAGCCCCAGGGACAGGGAAGAGACCCAGTACTTC
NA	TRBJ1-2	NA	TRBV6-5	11	CASSSEYGYTF	TGTGCCAGCAGTTCGGAGTATGGCTACACCTTC
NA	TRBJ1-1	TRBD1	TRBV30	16	CAWSYYGTGGNTEAFF	TGTGCCTGGAGTTACTACGGGACAGGGGGCAACACTGAAGCTTTCTTT
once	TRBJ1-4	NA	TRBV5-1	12	CASSQYGEKLFF	TGCGCCAGCAGCCAGTATGGTGAAAAACTGTTTTTT
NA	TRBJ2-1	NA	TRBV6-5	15	CASSLALSSYNEQFF	TGTGCCAGCAGTCTAGCGTTAAGCTCCTACAATGAGCAGTTCTTC
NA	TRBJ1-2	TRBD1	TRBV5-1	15	CASSPRQGRGYGYTF	TGCGCCAGCAGCCCCAGACAGGGAAGAGGGTATGGCTACACCTTC
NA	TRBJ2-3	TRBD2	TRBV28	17	CASKGTSGREGTDTQYF	TGTGCCAGCAAAGGGACTAGCGGGAGGGAGGGCACAGATACGCAGTATTTT
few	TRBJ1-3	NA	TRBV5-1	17	CASSLAGLTRGGNTIYF	TGCGCCAGCAGCTTGGCCGGACTTACCCGCGGTGGAAACACCATATATTTT
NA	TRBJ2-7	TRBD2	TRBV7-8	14	CASSIGTSGYEQYF	TGTGCCAGCAGCATTGGGACTAGCGGTTACGAGCAGTACTTC
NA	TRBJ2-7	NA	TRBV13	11	CASSSSYEQYF	TGTGCCAGCAGCTCATCCTACGAGCAGTACTTC
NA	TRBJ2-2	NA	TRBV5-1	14	CASSLSGNTGELFF	TGCGCCAGCAGCCTTAGCGGGAACACCGGGGAGCTGTTTTTT
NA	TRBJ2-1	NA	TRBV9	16	CASSVFARERVDEQFF	TGTGCCAGCAGCGTATTTGCCCGGGAGAGAGTCGATGAGCAGTTCTTC